These 10 T cell receptor beta chains came from one sample sequenced in a study of CD8+CD57+ T cells in acquired aplastic anemia. CD8+CD57+ cell expansion, shown by flow cytometry, had occurred in the patients selected for sequencing. Template material for TCR beta VDJ and CDR3 profiling consisted of genomic DNA. One entry per CDR3 protein results from TCRdb running MiXCR on the reads. The sample holds about 180,000 distinct CDR3 sequences, 45% to 60% seen once. The sequenced material came from sorted CD4+, CD8+, or CD8+CD57+ T cells (not recorded which) from PBMCs. All receptors derive from a human donor with aplastic anemia.

The chain combines TRBV10-3 with TRBJ2-1; 14 positions agree with TRBD2. The CDR3 is 13 residues long. The junction had 2 bases not matched to a gene; V was cut back by 10 bases and J by 6 bases. Germline CDR1 reads ENHRY; CDR2 reads SYGVKD. The DNA of the CDR3 is TGTGCCACGGGACTAGCGGGAGCCAATGAGCAGTTCTTC. Translation gives CATGLAGANEQFF.

CDR3 DNA: TGCGCCAGCAGTCCTGGGACACCTGGGGAGCAGTACTTC. It encodes CASSPGTPGEQYF. This sequence joins TRBV10-1 and TRBJ2-7; D may be TRBD1 (6 bases). Germline CDR1 is WNHNN and CDR2 is SYGVQD (reference sequence). The CDR3 consists of 13 residues. V lost 5 bases to trimming and J lost 7 bases, with 15 bases between them.

As for this clonotype: A junction end diverges from the germline sequence, so it may reflect a read error. The V gene is TRBV29-1, the J gene TRBJ1-1; TRBD1 might be the D (5 bases). Germline CDR1 SQVTM, CDR2 ANQGSEA. CDR3 length equals 14 residues. CDR3 sequence reads: CSVEEGRVDTGAFF. The DNA of the CDR3 is TGCAGCGTTGAAGAGGGACGGGTGGACACTGGAGCTTTCTTT. The entire variable domain, with the rest obtained from reference TRBV29-1 and TRBJ1-1, is as follows: SAVISQKPSRDICQRGTSLTIQCQVDSQVTMMFWYRQQPGQSLTLIATANQGSEATYESGFVIDKFPISRPNLTFSTLTVSNMSPEDSSIYLCSVEEGRVDTGAFFGQGTRLTVV.

This clonotype was counted at least ten times. The J gene is TRBJ2-5, the V gene TRBV5-1, with D unresolved. Trimming pared 4 bases from V and 5 bases from J, leaving 9 bases between. Germline V gene lookup returns CDR1 SGHRS and CDR2 YFSETQ. This CDR3 has 12 amino acids. In nucleotides, the CDR3 is TGCGCCAGCAGCCCGAGGTGGGAGACCCAGTACTTC. Encoded protein: CASSPRWETQYF.

Ten or more counts support this clonotype. The chain has TRBV14 and TRBJ1-6, with D tentatively TRBD1 (5 bases). V lost 1 base and J lost 6, with 10 bases in between. Germline values: CDR1 SGHDN, CDR2 FVKESK. This CDR3 has 15 residues. The CDR3 sequence is CASSQVTGGNSPLHF. CDR3 in DNA: TGTGCCAGCAGCCAAGTAACGGGGGGTAATTCACCCCTCCACTTT.

This clonotype was counted once. The V call is TRBV29-1, the J call TRBJ1-1; TRBD1 agrees at 8 bases. The CDR3 extends over 13 amino acids. V gave up 2 bases and J gave up 11 bases; unmatched junction bases: 10. Germline CDR1 SQVTM, CDR2 ANQGSEA. The CDR3: CSVESRGRRTAFF. CDR3 in DNA: TGCAGCGTTGAAAGCAGGGGGCGTCGCACCGCTTTCTTT. Complete variable domain (other parts from reference TRBV29-1 and TRBJ1-1): SAVISQKPSRDICQRGTSLTIQCQVDSQVTMMFWYRQQPGQSLTLIATANQGSEATYESGFVIDKFPISRPNLTFSTLTVSNMSPEDSSIYLCSVESRGRRTAFFGQGTRLTVV.

This clonotype was detected a few times. The chain recombines TRBV3-1 with TRBJ2-6; tentatively, D is TRBD1 or TRBD2 (6 bases each). In germline, CDR1 is LGHDT, CDR2 YNNKEL (reference sequence). The CDR3 runs 15 residues. Trimming took 5 bases from V and 0 from J, leaving 8 bases between them. The CDR3 sequence: CASSWGASGANVLTF. The CDR3 bases are TGTGCCAGCAGCTGGGGGGCCTCTGGGGCCAACGTCCTGACTTTC.

At least ten counts were recorded for this clonotype. V gene TRBV20-1 combines with J gene TRBJ1-2; D may be TRBD1 (5 bases). V lost 1 base and J 1 base, leaving 16 bases between the germline ends. In germline, CDR1 is DFQATT, CDR2 SNEGSKA (reference sequence). This CDR3 region has 16 residues. CDR3 protein: CSARGQRTGVNYGYTF. CDR3 coding DNA: TGCAGTGCTAGAGGACAACGCACAGGAGTTAACTATGGCTACACCTTC.

The J gene is TRBJ2-3, the V gene TRBV12-3 or TRBV12-4, with TRBD2 matching 10 bases. The ends lost 6 bases at V and 1 base at J; junction bases unmatched: 4. The CDR3 consists of 15 residues. The chain's CDR3 is CASRPLAGGTDTQYF. The CDR3 DNA follows: TGTGCCAGCAGGCCGCTAGCGGGGGGCACAGATACGCAGTATTTT.

Points on this clonotype: One end of the junction is discordant with germline, which a read error may explain. The chain couples TRBV24-1 to TRBJ2-2; 7 bases are a match to TRBD1. Germline assignment: CDR1 KGHDR and CDR2 SFDVKD. This CDR3 is 15 amino acids long. For the CDR3, the DNA is TGTGCCGCCAGTGACGCCGGGACAGTCGGCGGGGAGCTGTTTTTT. As protein: CAASDAGTVGGELFF.